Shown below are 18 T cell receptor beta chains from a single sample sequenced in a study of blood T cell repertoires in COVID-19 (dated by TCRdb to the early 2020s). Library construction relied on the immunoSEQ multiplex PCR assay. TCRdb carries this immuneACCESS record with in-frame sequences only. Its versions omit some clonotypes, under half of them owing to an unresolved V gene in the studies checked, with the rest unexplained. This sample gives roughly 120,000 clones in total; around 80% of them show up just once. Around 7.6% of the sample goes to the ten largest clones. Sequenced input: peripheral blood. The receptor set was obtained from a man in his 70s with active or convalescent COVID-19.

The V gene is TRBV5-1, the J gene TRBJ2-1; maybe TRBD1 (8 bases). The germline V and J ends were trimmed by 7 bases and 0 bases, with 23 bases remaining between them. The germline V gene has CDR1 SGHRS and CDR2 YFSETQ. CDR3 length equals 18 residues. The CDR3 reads CASSGPGGDRSSYNEQFF. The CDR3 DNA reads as TGCGCCAGCTCGGGGCCTGGGGGGGACAGGAGCTCCTACAATGAGCAGTTCTTC.

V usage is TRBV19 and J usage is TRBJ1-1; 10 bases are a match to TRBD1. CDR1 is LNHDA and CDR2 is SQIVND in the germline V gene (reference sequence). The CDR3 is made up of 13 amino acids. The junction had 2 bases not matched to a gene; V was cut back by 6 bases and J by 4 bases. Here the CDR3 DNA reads TGTGCCAGTAGGGGACAGGGGTTCACTGAAGCTTTCTTT. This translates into CASRGQGFTEAFF.

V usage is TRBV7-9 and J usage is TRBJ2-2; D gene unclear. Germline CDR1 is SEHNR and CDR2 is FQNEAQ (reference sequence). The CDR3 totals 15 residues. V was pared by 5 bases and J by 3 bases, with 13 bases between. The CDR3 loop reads CASSATYSYTGELFF. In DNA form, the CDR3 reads TGTGCCAGCAGCGCCACTTACTCCTACACCGGGGAGCTGTTTTTT.

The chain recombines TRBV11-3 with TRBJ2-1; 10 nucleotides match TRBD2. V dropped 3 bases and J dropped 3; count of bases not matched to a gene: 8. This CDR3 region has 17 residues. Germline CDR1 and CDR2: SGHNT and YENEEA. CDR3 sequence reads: CASSFQRGGLLYNEQFF. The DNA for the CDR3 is TGTGCCAGCAGCTTTCAGCGGGGGGGCCTCCTCTACAATGAGCAGTTCTTC. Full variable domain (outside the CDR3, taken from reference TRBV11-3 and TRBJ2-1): EAGVVQSPRYKIIEKKQPVAFWCNPISGHNTLYWYLQNLGQGPELLIRYENEEAVDDSQLPKDRFSAERLKGVDSTLKIQPAELGDSAVYLCASSFQRGGLLYNEQFFGPGTRLTVL.

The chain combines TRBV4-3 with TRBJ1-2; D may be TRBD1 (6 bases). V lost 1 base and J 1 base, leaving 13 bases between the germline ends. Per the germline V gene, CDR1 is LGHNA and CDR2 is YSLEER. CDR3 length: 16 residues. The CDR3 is CASSQVSDRFNYGYTF. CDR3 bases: TGCGCCAGCAGCCAAGTGAGCGACAGGTTTAACTATGGCTACACCTTC.

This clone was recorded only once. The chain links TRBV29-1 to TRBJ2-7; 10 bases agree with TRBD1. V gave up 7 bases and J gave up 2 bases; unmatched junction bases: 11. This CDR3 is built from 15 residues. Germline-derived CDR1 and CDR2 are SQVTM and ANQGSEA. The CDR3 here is CSAQPGTGATYEQYF. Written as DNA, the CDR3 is TGCAGCGCCCAACCCGGGACAGGGGCCACCTACGAGCAGTACTTC.

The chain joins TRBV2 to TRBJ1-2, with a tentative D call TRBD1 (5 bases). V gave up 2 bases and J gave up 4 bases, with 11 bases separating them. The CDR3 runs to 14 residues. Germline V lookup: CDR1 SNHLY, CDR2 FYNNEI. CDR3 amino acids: CASSEYWGRYGYTF. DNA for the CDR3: TGTGCCAGCAGTGAATATTGGGGCCGCTATGGCTACACCTTC.

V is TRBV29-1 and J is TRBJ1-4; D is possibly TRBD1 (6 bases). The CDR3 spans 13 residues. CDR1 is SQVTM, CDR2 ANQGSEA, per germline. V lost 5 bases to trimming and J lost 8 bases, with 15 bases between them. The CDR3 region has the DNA TGCAGCGTTCACACAGGGCTAGAAGAAAAACTGTTTTTT. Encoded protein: CSVHTGLEEKLFF.

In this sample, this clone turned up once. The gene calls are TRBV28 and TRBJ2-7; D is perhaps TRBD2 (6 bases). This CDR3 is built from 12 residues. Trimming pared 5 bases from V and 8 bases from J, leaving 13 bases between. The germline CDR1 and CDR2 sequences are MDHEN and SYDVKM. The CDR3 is CASSGGKDKQYF. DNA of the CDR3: TGTGCCAGCAGTGGCGGGAAGGACAAGCAGTACTTC.

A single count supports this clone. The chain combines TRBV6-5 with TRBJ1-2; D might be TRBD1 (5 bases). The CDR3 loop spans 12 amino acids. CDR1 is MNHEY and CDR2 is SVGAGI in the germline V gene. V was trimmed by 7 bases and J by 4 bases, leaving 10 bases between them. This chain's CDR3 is CASNDGGYGYTF. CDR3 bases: TGTGCCAGCAACGACGGGGGCTATGGCTACACCTTC.

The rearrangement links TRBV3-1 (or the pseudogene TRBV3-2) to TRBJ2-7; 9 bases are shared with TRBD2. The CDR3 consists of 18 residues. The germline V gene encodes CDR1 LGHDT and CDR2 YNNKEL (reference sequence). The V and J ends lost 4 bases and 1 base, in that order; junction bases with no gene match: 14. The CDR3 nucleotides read TGTGCCAGCAGCCTTCCCACTCCGACTAGCGGAGAATCCTACGAGCAGTACTTC. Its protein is CASSLPTPTSGESYEQYF.

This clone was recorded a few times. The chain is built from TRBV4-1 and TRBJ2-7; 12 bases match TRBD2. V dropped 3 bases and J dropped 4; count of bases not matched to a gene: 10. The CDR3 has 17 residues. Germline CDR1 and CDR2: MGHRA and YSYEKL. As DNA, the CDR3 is TGCGCCAGCAGCCAGGGTCGACTAGCGGGGGTGTCATACGAGCAGTACTTC. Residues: CASSQGRLAGVSYEQYF.

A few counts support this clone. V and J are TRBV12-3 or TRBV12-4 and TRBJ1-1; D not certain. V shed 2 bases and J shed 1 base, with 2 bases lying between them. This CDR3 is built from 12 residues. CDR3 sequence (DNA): TGTGCCAGCAGTTTACAGAACACTGAAGCTTTCTTT. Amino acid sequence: CASSLQNTEAFF.

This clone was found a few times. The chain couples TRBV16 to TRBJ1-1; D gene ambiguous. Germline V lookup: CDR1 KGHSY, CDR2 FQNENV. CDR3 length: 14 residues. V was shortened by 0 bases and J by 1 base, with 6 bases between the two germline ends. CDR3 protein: CASSQSRENTEAFF. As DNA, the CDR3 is TGTGCCAGCAGCCAATCGCGGGAGAACACTGAAGCTTTCTTT.

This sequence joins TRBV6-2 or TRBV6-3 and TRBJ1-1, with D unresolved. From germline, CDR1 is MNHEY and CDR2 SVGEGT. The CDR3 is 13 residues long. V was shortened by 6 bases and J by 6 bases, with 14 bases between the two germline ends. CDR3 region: CASRYKSRAEAFF. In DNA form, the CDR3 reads TGTGCCAGCAGGTACAAATCGCGGGCTGAAGCTTTCTTT.

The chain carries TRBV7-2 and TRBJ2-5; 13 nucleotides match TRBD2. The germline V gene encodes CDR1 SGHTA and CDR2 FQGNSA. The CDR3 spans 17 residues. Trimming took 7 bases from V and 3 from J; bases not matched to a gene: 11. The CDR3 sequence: CASTLIPGTSGKETQYF. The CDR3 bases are TGTGCCAGCACCCTCATACCCGGGACTAGCGGGAAAGAGACCCAGTACTTC.

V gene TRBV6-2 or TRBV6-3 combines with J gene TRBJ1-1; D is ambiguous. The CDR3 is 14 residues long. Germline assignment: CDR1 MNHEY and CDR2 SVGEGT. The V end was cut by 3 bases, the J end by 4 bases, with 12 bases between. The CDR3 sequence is CASSYTGAATEAFF. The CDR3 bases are TGTGCCAGCAGTTATACGGGTGCTGCCACTGAAGCTTTCTTT.

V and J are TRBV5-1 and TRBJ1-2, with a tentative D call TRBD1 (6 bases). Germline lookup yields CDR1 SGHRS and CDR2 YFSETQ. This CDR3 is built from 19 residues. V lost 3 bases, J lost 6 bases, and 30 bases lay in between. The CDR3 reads CASSSAITLRQEPPNGYTF. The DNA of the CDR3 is TGCGCCAGCAGCTCAGCTATCACGTTAAGACAGGAACCGCCAAATGGCTACACCTTC.